The clone carrying this TCR beta chain was counted ten times or more. The antigen is undetermined. The sample is drawn from a study of early T cells in non-severe SARS-CoV-2 infection. The CDR3 contains 14 residues. Germline assignment: CDR1 SNHLY and CDR2 FYNNEI. Trimming pared 3 bases from V and 3 bases from J, leaving 12 bases between. Attachment of unique molecular identifiers to individual cDNA molecules was performed. MiXCR, applied by TCRdb to the 5' RACE reads, yields one record per CDR3 protein. The data show some 64,000 distinct CDR3 sequences, 8.8% seen once. General study points: Using VDJdb, the matching emphasized anti-spike CD8 responses while missing private and CD4 specificities.

The sample consisted of whole blood, taken at baseline. The chain recombines TRBV2 with TRBJ2-7, with unresolved D. The sequence came from an adult who was a healthcare worker with PCR-confirmed SARS-CoV-2 infection or an uninfected control (not recorded which). This CDR3 is CASSDWKSIYEQYF. CDR3 coding DNA: TGTGCCAGCAGTGATTGGAAGTCCATCTACGAGCAGTACTTC.